The 17 T cell receptor beta chains below come from one sample, sequenced in a study of identical twins. TCRdb independently ran MiXCR on the 5' RACE reads; one entry per CDR3 protein. The repertoire holds some 730,000 distinct CDR3 sequences, with approximately 18% as singletons. This sample also belongs to another study, concerning T cells expressing NK-cell markers.

Source material: PBMCs. These receptor sequences come from a woman between 18 and 29 years old in good health.

In its sample, this clonotype was seen a few times. The gene calls are TRBV5-1 and TRBJ2-1; a weak D match, TRBD2 (6 bases). Trimming stripped 4 bases from V and 7 bases from J, with 18 bases between. CDR3 length equals 15 residues. The germline V gene encodes CDR1 SGHRS and CDR2 YFSETQ. CDR3 region: CASSLTTAEGNEQFF. The CDR3 region has the DNA TGCGCCAGCAGCCTAACGACGGCGGAGGGGAATGAGCAGTTCTTC.

This chain uses TRBV18 with TRBJ2-7; 7 bases align to TRBD1. The CDR3 spans 11 residues. J was trimmed by 7 bases and V by 8 bases; bases with no gene match: 5. In germline, CDR1 is KGHSH, CDR2 LQKENI. The CDR3 loop reads CASSTGVEQYF. CDR3 bases: TGTGCCAGCAGTACAGGGGTGGAGCAGTACTTC.

There are a few counts of this clonotype. The chain combines TRBV7-9 with TRBJ2-7; D call uncertain. From germline, CDR1 is SEHNR and CDR2 FQNEAQ (reference sequence). Trimming removed 0 bases at V and 7 bases at J, with 7 bases between. The CDR3 covers 12 residues. CDR3 bases: TGTGCCAGCAGCTTAGCGGAACTGGAGCAGTACTTC. Protein product: CASSLAELEQYF.

This clonotype has more than one count but fewer than ten. The chain carries TRBV5-4 and TRBJ2-7, with D maybe TRBD2 (5 bases). Germline CDR1 and CDR2: SGHNT and YYREEE (reference sequence). This CDR3 has 13 amino acids. Trimming stripped 4 bases from V and 6 bases from J, with 14 bases between. The CDR3 protein is CASSPYTSSEQYF. The CDR3 region has the DNA TGTGCCAGCAGCCCCTACACTAGTTCCGAGCAGTACTTC. Full variable domain (rest looked up from reference TRBV5-4 and TRBJ2-7): ETGVTQSPTHLIKTRGQQVTLRCSSQSGHNTVSWYQQALGQGPQFIFQYYREEENGRGNFPPRFSGLQFPNYSSELNVNALELDDSALYLCASSPYTSSEQYFGPGTRLTVT.

This chain connects TRBV7-2 to TRBJ2-7; D may correspond to TRBD1 or TRBD2 (5 bases each). The CDR3 loop spans 12 amino acids. Germline V CDR1 and CDR2: SGHTA, FQGNSA. V was cut by 3 bases and J by 7 bases, with 10 bases left in between. Here the CDR3 reads CASSFTWGEQYF. The CDR3 bases are TGTGCCAGCAGCTTTACTTGGGGGGAGCAGTACTTC.

The chain couples TRBV6-5 to TRBJ1-2; D remains unclear. The V end lost 0 bases, the J end lost 8 bases, and 10 bases lay between the germline ends. Looked up from germline, CDR1 is MNHEY and CDR2 is SVGAGI. The CDR3 contains 13 residues. The CDR3 loop reads CASSYSRPWGYTF. DNA of the CDR3: TGTGCCAGCAGTTACTCAAGGCCTTGGGGCTACACCTTC.

This clonotype was observed a few times. The chain combines TRBV6-6 with TRBJ2-1, with 7 bases that match TRBD1. Germline V gives CDR1 MNHNY, CDR2 SVGAGI (reference sequence). The CDR3 sequence is 13 residues long. V trimming: 6 bases; J trimming: 11 bases; junction bases outside the gene matches: 10. CDR3: CASSQGQWAQQFF. In nucleotides, the CDR3 is TGTGCCAGCAGCCAGGGACAGTGGGCCCAGCAGTTCTTC.

The chain uses TRBV6-1 and TRBJ2-7, with D perhaps assigned TRBD1 or TRBD2 (7 bases each). From germline, CDR1 is MNHNS and CDR2 SASEGT. CDR3 length: 15 residues. V was trimmed by 6 bases and J by 3 bases, leaving 18 bases between them. The CDR3 nucleotides read TGTGCCAGCAGCGGTCGACAGGGAGGGGACTACGAGCAGTACTTC. It codes for CASSGRQGGDYEQYF.

This clonotype has just a few counts. V gene TRBV20-1 combines with J gene TRBJ2-1; 9 bases are a match to TRBD2. Per the germline V gene, CDR1 is DFQATT and CDR2 is SNEGSKA (reference sequence). The CDR3 length is 12 residues. The V and J ends lost 3 bases and 13 bases, in that order; junction bases with no gene match: 7. Here the CDR3 DNA reads TGCAGTGCTAGTGCCGGGACTAGCCGACAGTTCTTC. Its protein is CSASAGTSRQFF.

This chain uses TRBV6-5 with TRBJ2-3, with 7 bases aligning to TRBD1. CDR1 and CDR2 from the germline V gene are MNHEY and SVGAGI. After removal of 4 bases from V and 3 bases from J, the junction contained 10 bases not matched to a gene. The CDR3 has 16 amino acids. CDR3 in DNA: TGTGCCAGCAGTTCGTACAGGGGAGAGAGGACAGATACGCAGTATTTT. Its protein is CASSSYRGERTDTQYF.

This clonotype came up a few times. The rearrangement joins TRBV5-1 to TRBJ2-5; D is unresolved. Germline CDR1 reads SGHRS; CDR2 reads YFSETQ. This CDR3 spans 15 amino acids. The V end lost 0 bases, the J end lost 2 bases, and 11 bases lay between the germline ends. The CDR3 region is CASSLGAQRQETQYF. Here the CDR3 DNA reads TGCGCCAGCAGCTTGGGGGCGCAAAGACAAGAGACCCAGTACTTC. Full variable domain (remainder filled in from reference TRBV5-1 and TRBJ2-5): KAGVTQTPRYLIKTRGQQVTLSCSPISGHRSVSWYQQTPGQGLQFLFEYFSETQRNKGNFPGRFSGRQFSNSRSEMNVSTLELGDSALYLCASSLGAQRQETQYFGPGTRLLVL.

In the case of this clonotype: One end of the junction varies from germline; a read error may be responsible. The rearrangement uses TRBV3-1 and TRBJ2-3, with 11 bases matching TRBD2. Germline values: CDR1 LGHDT, CDR2 YNNKEL (reference sequence). This CDR3 has 14 amino acids. The CDR3 nucleotides read TGTGCCAGCAGCCAAGTACTTGGTAGCGGGAGGGCGCATTTT. Translating gives CASSQVLGSGRAHF.

In this sample, this clonotype turned up a few times. V usage is TRBV30 and J usage is TRBJ2-3, with D possibly being TRBD2 (6 bases). The V gene's germline CDR1 is GTSNPN and CDR2 SVGIG (reference sequence). V lost 2 bases and J 6 bases, leaving 9 bases between the germline ends. The CDR3 has 12 residues. In DNA form, the CDR3 reads TGTGCCTGGAGTCCGGGAGTGGATACGCAGTATTTT. Encoded protein: CAWSPGVDTQYF.

The V call is TRBV10-3, the J call TRBJ2-1; 10 nucleotides match TRBD2. This CDR3 contains 17 residues. The V gene end was trimmed by 8 bases and the J gene end by 12 bases; junction bases not matched to a gene: 22. The germline V gene has CDR1 ENHRY and CDR2 SYGVKD. The CDR3 DNA is TGTGCCATCCGTTCGGGACTAGCGAATACATCGAGAGGGGGGCAGTTCTTC. Protein product: CAIRSGLANTSRGGQFF.

The J gene is TRBJ2-1, the V gene TRBV5-1; D may be TRBD1 (6 bases). Germline CDR1 reads SGHRS; CDR2 reads YFSETQ. The V end was cut by 2 bases, the J end by 7 bases, with 19 bases between. The CDR3 covers 16 residues. CDR3 protein: CASSFRQAGIGNEQFF. CDR3 in DNA: TGCGCCAGCAGCTTCCGACAGGCCGGGATAGGGAATGAGCAGTTCTTC.

The table lists this clonotype with a few counts. V and J are TRBV5-1 and TRBJ2-4, with D possibly matching TRBD1 (6 bases). The CDR3 contains 13 residues. Germline V gene sequence: CDR1 SGHRS, CDR2 YFSETQ. V lost 4 bases to trimming and J lost 6 bases, with 11 bases between them. The CDR3 DNA follows: TGCGCCAGCAGCCAAGGGACAATAAACATTCAGTACTTC. It yields the protein CASSQGTINIQYF.

This clonotype was recorded at least ten times. The chain recombines TRBV12-3 or TRBV12-4 with TRBJ2-3; 11 bases are a match to TRBD2. Trimming took 4 bases from V and 4 from J; bases not matched to a gene: 4. This CDR3 contains 15 residues. In DNA form, the CDR3 reads TGTGCCAGCAGTTCAACTAGCGGGAGCGCAGATACGCAGTATTTT. Amino acids: CASSSTSGSADTQYF.